This T cell receptor (beta chain) was captured in a study of T cell responses to AZD1222 COVID-19 vaccine. Concerning this clone itself: The same CDR3 arises from other DNA sequences in this sample as well.

Germline CDR1 is SGHRS and CDR2 is YFSETQ. V dropped 5 bases and J dropped 2; count of bases not matched to a gene: 3. CDR3 size: 14 residues. Produced via immunoSEQ multiplex PCR; TCRdb's table is partial and in-frame only. The sample contains under 140,000 clones, 80% to 95% of which appear only once. The rearrangement uses TRBV5-1 and TRBJ2-2; 7 bases fit TRBD1. The clonotype originates from an adult who received the AZD1222 COVID-19 vaccine. Here the sequenced sample was peripheral blood, taken 28 days after the second AZD1222 dose. CDR3 amino acids: CASRGQTNTGELFF. CDR3 nucleotide sequence: TGCGCCAGCAGGGGACAGACAAACACCGGGGAGCTGTTTTTT.